This passage covers 30 T cell receptor beta chains from one sample sequenced in a study of blood T cell repertoires in COVID-19. TCRdb's copy holds only in-frame clones and misses some; the assay was immunoSEQ multiplex PCR. The sample includes about 98,000 clones, roughly 82% of them seen just once. The sequencing input was peripheral blood. The receptors were sampled from a man aged 65 to 79 with active or convalescent COVID-19.

The chain recombines TRBV4-3 with TRBJ1-5; D is undetermined. V lost 0 bases, J lost 4 bases, and 10 bases lay in between. The germline V gene encodes CDR1 LGHNA and CDR2 YSLEER. The CDR3 extends over 15 amino acids. The CDR3 bases are TGCGCCAGCAGCCAAGATACGGCGGGTAATCAGCCCCAGCATTTT. The encoded protein is CASSQDTAGNQPQHF.

The V gene is TRBV7-2, the J gene TRBJ1-3, with D uncertain. Germline CDR1 SGHTA, CDR2 FQGNSA. Trimming cost V 4 bases and J 0 bases, with 10 bases left between them. This CDR3 comprises 15 residues. As DNA, the CDR3 is TGTGCCAGCAGCTCACGTCCGGGCTCTGGAAACACCATATATTTT. Protein: CASSSRPGSGNTIYF.

In this sample, this clone turned up once. The chain couples TRBV20-1 to TRBJ1-6; D is undetermined. V was clipped by 3 bases and J by 4 bases, with 10 bases between them. There are 14 residues in the CDR3. Germline-derived CDR1 and CDR2 are DFQATT and SNEGSKA (reference sequence). This chain's CDR3 is CSASTQMYNSPLHF. The CDR3 bases are TGCAGTGCTAGTACCCAGATGTATAATTCACCCCTCCACTTT.

The chain is built from TRBV6-4 and TRBJ2-2; the D is unclear. This CDR3 comprises 13 residues. CDR1 and CDR2 (germline): MRHNA, SNTAGT. V lost 9 bases to trimming and J lost 3 bases, with 11 bases between them. The CDR3 DNA sequence: TGTGCCAGATCTGGGCCGGACACCGGGGAGCTGTTTTTT. Translated, it gives CARSGPDTGELFF.

This chain uses TRBV4-3 with TRBJ1-6; D is perhaps TRBD1 (5 bases). CDR3 size: 18 residues. The germline CDR1 and CDR2 sequences are LGHNA and YSLEER. Trimming pared 3 bases from V and 0 bases from J, leaving 15 bases between. As DNA, the CDR3 is TGCGCCAGCAGCCATGTAAGACAGTCTAACTCCTATAATTCACCCCTCCACTTT. It is translated as CASSHVRQSNSYNSPLHF.

CDR3 protein: CASSLTGYSGNTIYF. CDR3 coding DNA: TGTGCCAGCAGTCTCACAGGGTACTCTGGAAACACCATATATTTT. The chain has TRBV6-5 and TRBJ1-3; the D gene is possibly TRBD1 (6 bases). The V gene's germline CDR1 is MNHEY and CDR2 SVGAGI. Trimming cost V 5 bases and J 0 bases, with 11 bases left between them. CDR3 length equals 15 residues.

V gene TRBV2 combines with J gene TRBJ2-3, with TRBD1 matching 8 bases. Germline CDR1 reads SNHLY; CDR2 reads FYNNEI. The CDR3 totals 14 residues. Trimming at V came to 4 bases and at J to 3 bases, leaving 3 bases not matched to a gene. The CDR3 protein is CASSAGQGTDTQYF. CDR3 DNA sequence: TGTGCCAGCAGTGCAGGACAGGGAACAGATACGCAGTATTTT.

The chain carries TRBV30 and TRBJ1-1; 10 bases are shared with TRBD1. V lost 5 bases, J lost 5 bases, and 11 bases stayed unmatched. The length of the CDR3 is 15 residues. Germline-derived CDR1 and CDR2 are GTSNPN and SVGIG (reference sequence). The CDR3 DNA is TGTGCCTGGTTACCGCGGGACAGGGGAAGAACTGAAGCTTTCTTT. Residues: CAWLPRDRGRTEAFF.

This clone was seen just once. The V and J genes are TRBV18 and TRBJ1-1; no clear D gene. The V end was cut by 7 bases, the J end by 5 bases, with 8 bases between. Looked up from germline, CDR1 is KGHSH and CDR2 is LQKENI. This CDR3 region has 11 residues. The CDR3 region has the DNA TGTGCCAGCTTAGGAGGGACTGAAGCTTTCTTT. Translation: CASLGGTEAFF.

The chain couples TRBV6-5 to TRBJ1-4; a possible D gene is TRBD1 (6 bases). CDR3 length: 13 amino acids. Per the germline V gene, CDR1 is MNHEY and CDR2 is SVGAGI. V was cut by 6 bases and J by 6 bases, with 11 bases left in between. CDR3 sequence reads: CASSTTGYEKLFF. CDR3 DNA: TGTGCCAGCAGCACAACAGGGTATGAAAAACTGTTTTTT.

The V and J genes are TRBV5-6 and TRBJ1-3, with D unresolved. Germline CDR1 SGHDT, CDR2 YYEEEE. V lost 8 bases to trimming and J lost 0 bases, with 12 bases between them. The CDR3 consists of 14 residues. The CDR3: CASGGRYSGNTIYF. The CDR3 DNA reads as TGTGCCAGTGGAGGGCGATACTCTGGAAACACCATATATTTT. Drawing the rest from reference TRBV5-6 and TRBJ1-3, the complete variable domain is DAGVTQSPTHLIKTRGQQVTLRCSPKSGHDTVSWYQQALGQGPQFIFQYYEEEERQRGNFPDRFSGHQFPNYSSELNVNALLLGDSALYLCASGGRYSGNTIYFGEGSWLTVV.

V and J are TRBV27 and TRBJ2-7; TRBD1 might be the D (6 bases). The germline CDR1 and CDR2 sequences are MNHEY and SMNVEV (reference sequence). CDR3 length: 14 residues. The ends were cut back, 2 bases at V and 3 bases at J, with 11 bases in the middle. In DNA, the CDR3 is TGTGCCAGCAGTTTAAAACAGGGCTTCTACGAGCAGTACTTC. Protein sequence: CASSLKQGFYEQYF.

This clone showed up just a few times. The chain links TRBV7-8 to TRBJ2-5, with 13 nucleotides matching TRBD2. This CDR3 has 21 amino acids. V lost 3 bases to trimming and J lost 3 bases; unmatched junction nucleotides: 19. Germline V lookup: CDR1 SGHVS, CDR2 FQNEAQ. The CDR3 DNA is TGTGCCAGCAGCTTTAGAGGGGGGGGACTAGCGGGAACCCGAGGGAAAGAGACCCAGTACTTC. It codes for CASSFRGGGLAGTRGKETQYF.

Only a few counts were recorded for this clone. J is TRBJ1-5 and V is TRBV7-9, with 12 bases lining up with TRBD1. CDR1 is SEHNR, CDR2 FQNEAQ, per germline (reference sequence). Trimming cost V 5 bases and J 5 bases; bases outside gene matches: 7. The CDR3 spans 16 residues. Here the CDR3 DNA reads TGTGCCAGCAGCCCCGCAGGGACAGGGGGCGATCAGCCCCAGCATTTT. Translation gives CASSPAGTGGDQPQHF. Supplemented by reference TRBV7-9 and TRBJ1-5, the full variable domain reads DTGVSQNPRHKITKRGQNVTFRCDPISEHNRLYWYRQTLGQGPEFLTYFQNEAQLEKSRLLSDRFSAERPKGSFSTLEIQRTEQGDSAMYLCASSPAGTGGDQPQHFGDGTRLSIL.

This CDR3 reads CASSLGVQGPNSNQPQHF. Written as DNA, the CDR3 is TGTGCCAGCAGCTTAGGGGTCCAGGGCCCTAATAGCAATCAGCCCCAGCATTTT. V is TRBV7-8 and J is TRBJ1-5, with D maybe TRBD1 (5 bases). CDR3 length equals 18 residues. Trimming cost V 1 base and J 0 bases, with 16 bases left between them. CDR1 and CDR2 (germline): SGHVS, FQNEAQ.

This sequence joins TRBV5-1 and TRBJ1-3; tentative D call: TRBD1 (6 bases). The CDR3 has 16 amino acids. V lost 4 bases and J lost 1, with 15 bases in between. Germline V gene data show CDR1 as SGHRS and CDR2 as YFSETQ. Written as DNA, the CDR3 is TGCGCCAGCAGCGCGACAGGAGCACGGTCTGGAAACACCATATATTTT. This codes for CASSATGARSGNTIYF.

The chain employs TRBV27 and TRBJ1-6; D gene unclear. CDR3 length equals 14 residues. CDR1 MNHEY and CDR2 SMNVEV come from the germline V gene (reference sequence). V shed 6 bases and J shed 6 bases, with 12 bases lying between them. The chain's CDR3 is CASRPTRFNSPLHF. The DNA of the CDR3 is TGTGCCAGCAGACCCACTAGGTTTAATTCACCCCTCCACTTT.

The chain carries TRBV10-3 and TRBJ2-3, with TRBD2 matching over 12 bases. The CDR3 length is 17 residues. V trimming: 6 bases; J trimming: 0 bases; junction bases outside the gene matches: 7. Germline CDR1 and CDR2: ENHRY and SYGVKD. CDR3 nucleotide sequence: TGTGCCATCAGGGCTAGCGGGGGGGCCCCTAGCACAGATACGCAGTATTTT. As protein: CAIRASGGAPSTDTQYF.

The gene calls are TRBV6-5 and TRBJ2-7; D is unresolved. V dropped 7 bases and J dropped 2 bases, with 9 bases sitting between them. CDR3 length: 12 amino acids. Germline V gives CDR1 MNHEY, CDR2 SVGAGI. The CDR3 DNA reads TGTGCCAGCACAGGCGCCGCCTACGAGCAGTACTTC. Encoded protein: CASTGAAYEQYF.

This clone was seen only once. This sequence joins TRBV30 and TRBJ1-1, with a possible D match to TRBD1 (6 bases). Germline-derived CDR1 and CDR2 are GTSNPN and SVGIG (reference sequence). This CDR3 spans 12 amino acids. The germline V and J ends were trimmed by 2 bases and 5 bases, with 9 bases remaining between them. CDR3 residues: CAWSHDRTEAFF. CDR3 coding DNA: TGTGCCTGGAGTCATGACAGGACTGAAGCTTTCTTT.

The chain recombines TRBV2 with TRBJ2-5; TRBD1 matches 9 bases. Per the germline V gene, CDR1 is SNHLY and CDR2 is FYNNEI. Trimming removed 6 bases from V and 4 bases from J; junction bases left unmatched: 9. This CDR3 region has 15 residues. The chain's CDR3 is CASSGTGKTAETQYF. The CDR3 DNA is TGTGCCAGCAGCGGGACAGGGAAAACGGCAGAGACCCAGTACTTC.

V and J are TRBV19 and TRBJ2-3; 9 nucleotides match TRBD2. Germline V lookup: CDR1 LNHDA, CDR2 SQIVND (reference sequence). This CDR3 comprises 16 residues. Unmatched junction bases numbered 10, after V lost 4 bases and J lost 5 bases. The CDR3 sequence is CASSTAGRGGIDTQYF. CDR3 sequence (DNA): TGTGCCAGTAGTACCGCGGGGCGGGGGGGCATAGATACGCAGTATTTT.

The chain is built from TRBV18 and TRBJ2-5; TRBD1 matches at 9 bases. This CDR3 has 17 residues. Germline-derived CDR1 and CDR2 are KGHSH and LQKENI. Trimming removed 1 base from V and 2 bases from J; junction bases left unmatched: 8. DNA for the CDR3: TGTGCCAGCTCACCACTGCCGAGGACAGGGGTACAAGAGACCCAGTACTTC. It translates to CASSPLPRTGVQETQYF.

V usage is TRBV18 and J usage is TRBJ2-1; 9 bases line up with TRBD2. CDR3 length equals 15 residues. The trim removed 4 bases at V and 5 bases at J, leaving 6 bases unmatched. The germline gives CDR1 KGHSH, CDR2 LQKENI. CDR3 in amino acids: CASSLQTSGHNEQFF. CDR3 coding DNA: TGTGCCAGCTCACTTCAGACTAGCGGTCACAATGAGCAGTTCTTC.

J is TRBJ1-1 and V is TRBV3-1 (or the pseudogene TRBV3-2); D is unresolved. The CDR3 has 14 amino acids. The V end lost 0 bases, the J end lost 7 bases, and 12 bases lay between the germline ends. The germline V gene has CDR1 LGHDT and CDR2 YNNKEL (reference sequence). The DNA for the CDR3 is TGTGCCAGCAGCCAAGATGGAGGGTTCGGTGAAGCTTTCTTT. Protein sequence: CASSQDGGFGEAFF.

CDR3 in amino acids: CASSRGQGQYEQYF. CDR3 bases: TGTGCCAGCAGCCGCGGACAGGGGCAGTACGAGCAGTACTTC. The chain combines TRBV5-6 with TRBJ2-7; 9 nucleotides align to TRBD1. The CDR3 consists of 14 residues. V was pared by 4 bases and J by 4 bases, with 6 bases of the junction left unmatched. The germline V gene encodes CDR1 SGHDT and CDR2 YYEEEE.

The J gene is TRBJ1-5, the V gene TRBV12-2; TRBD1 is the table's D call and was not checked against the DNA. TRBV12-2 is a listed pseudogene. The length of the CDR3 is 16 residues. The CDR3 DNA reads TGTGCAAGTCGCTGTTATGCAGGAAAACTCAATCAGCCCCAGCATTTT. This codes for CASRCYAGKLNQPQHF.

CDR3 nucleotide sequence: TGTGCCAGCAGCTTCTCATTCGGGGGGAACAATGAGCAGTTCTTC. This sequence encodes CASSFSFGGNNEQFF. The gene calls are TRBV7-6 and TRBJ2-1; 7 bases fit TRBD2. Germline V gives CDR1 SGHVS, CDR2 FNYEAQ. Germline trimming cut 3 bases from V and 5 bases from J; bases unmatched to any gene: 7. The CDR3 has 15 amino acids.

The rearrangement links TRBV6-2 or TRBV6-3 to TRBJ2-1, with TRBD1 matching over 9 bases. CDR3 length equals 13 residues. Per the germline V gene, CDR1 is MNHEY and CDR2 is SVGEGT. The V and J ends lost 2 bases and 9 bases, in that order; junction bases with no gene match: 2. CDR3 bases: TGTGCCAGCAGTTACCCGACAGGGGGTGAGCAGTTCTTC. As protein: CASSYPTGGEQFF.

The chain carries TRBV5-8 and TRBJ2-7, with TRBD1 matching over 8 bases. Looked up from germline, CDR1 is SGHTS and CDR2 is YDEGEE. This CDR3 region has 16 residues. Unmatched junction bases numbered 9, after V lost 4 bases and J lost 0 bases. The CDR3 region has the DNA TGTGCCAGCAGCCCTGGACAGGGCCCACGCTCCTACGAGCAGTACTTC. This encodes CASSPGQGPRSYEQYF.